Sequencing of this T cell receptor (beta chain) was carried out in a study of blood T cell repertoires in COVID-19. Study in general: Both acute and convalescent COVID-19 samples were obtained from the United States, Italy and Spain.

V was shortened by 2 bases and J by 0 bases, with 8 bases between the two germline ends. In germline, CDR1 is SGHTA, CDR2 FQGTGA. This CDR3 is 15 amino acids long. This table comes from immunoSEQ multiplex PCR, and its TCRdb copy is limited to in-frame clones, with some not included. Of approximately 230,000 clones listed, around 90% were seen once; the top ten hold roughly 3%. This chain joins TRBV7-3 and TRBJ2-1; unclear D gene. The material sequenced was peripheral blood. The sequence was collected from a man aged 18 to 29 with active or convalescent COVID-19. CDR3 sequence: CASSLSGSSYNEQFF. The CDR3 coding sequence is TGTGCCAGCAGCTTATCGGGTAGCTCCTACAATGAGCAGTTCTTC.